Following are 26 T cell receptor beta chains from one sample sequenced in a study of radiotherapy plus CTLA-4 blockade in lung cancer listed by TCRdb under 2018. Libraries were prepared through the immunoSEQ multiplex PCR assay. Not all clones reach the TCRdb copy of this immuneACCESS table, which keeps in-frame sequences only. Checked studies attribute under half of the gap to unresolved V genes and leave the rest unexplained. For this sample there are some 49,000 clones; roughly 84% appear just once. 25% to 35% of the sample rests with the top ten. The sequences come from peripheral blood, collected from a patient treated with radiotherapy plus ipilimumab. The receptors were sampled from a human donor with non-small cell lung cancer whose response to radiotherapy plus ipilimumab could not be evaluated.

The gene calls are TRBV5-8 and TRBJ1-1; D not resolved. CDR1 and CDR2 from the germline V gene are SGHTS and YDEGEE. This CDR3 has 15 residues. Trimming took off 0 bases at V and 0 bases at J, with 9 bases between the two ends. As DNA, the CDR3 is TGTGCCAGCAGCTTGGTTCAGGTGGTGAACACTGAAGCTTTCTTT. Translated: CASSLVQVVNTEAFF.

The V call is TRBV2, the J call TRBJ2-5, with 8 bases aligning to TRBD2. The CDR3 is made up of 16 amino acids. Germline CDR1 is SNHLY and CDR2 is FYNNEI. Germline trimming cut 6 bases from V and 1 base from J; bases unmatched to any gene: 10. In nucleotides, the CDR3 is TGTGCCAGCAGAGCGGGGTCTAGCGGGCCCCAAGAGACCCAGTACTTC. As protein: CASRAGSSGPQETQYF.

The CDR3: CASSLTGGADGYTF. CDR3 sequence (DNA): TGTGCCAGCAGTTTAACAGGGGGCGCCGATGGCTACACCTTC. This rearrangement joins TRBV28 to TRBJ1-2; 9 bases fit TRBD1. V lost 2 bases to trimming and J lost 6 bases; unmatched junction nucleotides: 4. The CDR3 runs 14 residues. Germline-derived CDR1 and CDR2 are MDHEN and SYDVKM.

This chain joins TRBV27 and TRBJ1-1, with TRBD1 matching over 8 bases. CDR1 is MNHEY and CDR2 is SMNVEV in the germline V gene (reference sequence). This CDR3 is built from 14 residues. J lost 3 bases, V lost 6 bases, and 6 bases had no gene match. CDR3 sequence: CASRPDRADTEAFF. CDR3 DNA: TGTGCCAGCAGGCCGGACAGGGCGGACACTGAAGCTTTCTTT.

The chain combines TRBV5-4 with TRBJ2-3, with D possibly matching TRBD2 (5 bases). The CDR3 spans 17 residues. V gave up 4 bases and J gave up 0 bases, with 18 bases separating them. Germline V lookup: CDR1 SGHNT, CDR2 YYREEE (reference sequence). Here the CDR3 DNA reads TGTGCCAGCAGCCGCGTCACTAGAATCGCTAGCACAGATACGCAGTATTTT. Protein: CASSRVTRIASTDTQYF.

This clone has only one observation. The rearrangement joins TRBV7-2 to TRBJ2-1; 13 bases match TRBD2. Looked up from germline, CDR1 is SGHTA and CDR2 is FQGNSA. This CDR3 is 14 amino acids long. Losses at the gene ends were 6 bases for V and 4 bases for J; bases not matched to a gene: 0. In nucleotides, the CDR3 is TGTGCCAGCAGACTAGCGGGAGGGTACAATGAGCAGTTCTTC. It yields the protein CASRLAGGYNEQFF.

The chain has TRBV27 and TRBJ2-1, with D possibly TRBD2 on 6 matching bases. Between the trimmed V and J ends, which lost 2 bases and 1 base, there was a span of 9 bases. CDR1 and CDR2 (germline): MNHEY, SMNVEV (reference sequence). The CDR3 is 15 residues long. The CDR3 nucleotides are TGTGCCAGCAGTTTAGGGGGGAATTCCTACAATGAGCAGTTCTTC. Residues: CASSLGGNSYNEQFF.

This chain joins TRBV14 and TRBJ1-2, with D possibly TRBD1 on 5 matching bases. V lost 6 bases and J 7 bases, leaving 15 bases between the germline ends. The length of the CDR3 is 13 residues. Germline assignment: CDR1 SGHDN and CDR2 FVKESK. The CDR3: CASSLGGFGGYTF. CDR3 bases: TGTGCCAGCAGTCTCGGGGGTTTCGGTGGCTACACCTTC.

In its sample, this clone was seen once. The chain combines TRBV9 with TRBJ2-5, with D maybe TRBD2 (6 bases). Germline CDR1 is SGDLS and CDR2 is YYNGEE. There are 15 residues in the CDR3. V was pared by 4 bases and J by 4 bases, with 17 bases between. Here the CDR3 DNA reads TGTGCCAGCAGCCCCCGAATCGGAGGGCGAGAGACCCAGTACTTC. Protein: CASSPRIGGRETQYF.

The V and J genes are TRBV19 and TRBJ2-7; possibly TRBD1 for D (6 bases). CDR1 and CDR2 from the germline V gene are LNHDA and SQIVND (reference sequence). The V and J ends lost 8 bases and 10 bases respectively, with 15 bases between them. The CDR3 sequence is 11 residues long. The chain's CDR3 is CASGTSTTQYF. The CDR3 coding sequence is TGTGCCAGTGGGACATCAACGACTCAGTACTTC.

The CDR3 protein is CASSEALLGQRAFF. In DNA form, the CDR3 reads TGTGCCAGCAGTGAAGCGCTTCTCGGACAGAGGGCTTTCTTT. This rearrangement joins TRBV2 to TRBJ1-1; D might be TRBD1 (6 bases). Germline V lookup: CDR1 SNHLY, CDR2 FYNNEI. Between the trimmed V and J ends, which lost 0 bases and 11 bases, there was a span of 16 bases. The CDR3 loop spans 14 amino acids. Using reference TRBV2 and TRBJ1-1 for the parts outside the CDR3, the full variable domain is EPEVTQTPSHQVTQMGQEVILRCVPISNHLYFYWYRQILGQKVEFLVSFYNNEISEKSEIFDDQFSVERPDGSNFTLKIRSTKLEDSAMYFCASSEALLGQRAFFGQGTRLTVV.

This clone was found once. This chain joins TRBV9 and TRBJ1-2; D possibly corresponds to TRBD1 (6 bases). The CDR3 extends over 14 amino acids. With 4 bases removed from V and 4 bases from J, the gap between germline ends came to 14 bases. The germline V gene encodes CDR1 SGDLS and CDR2 YYNGEE. The CDR3 loop is CASSSQGGAYGYTF. CDR3 nucleotides: TGTGCCAGCAGCTCCCAAGGGGGGGCCTATGGCTACACCTTC.

The count of this clone is one. The CDR3 is CASREDLNSGNTIYF. As DNA, the CDR3 is TGCGCCAGCAGGGAGGACTTAAACTCTGGAAACACCATATATTTT. This chain connects TRBV5-1 to TRBJ1-3; no firm D call. V lost 5 bases and J lost 0, with 12 bases in between. Germline values: CDR1 SGHRS, CDR2 YFSETQ. The CDR3 has 15 residues.

A remark on this clone: One junction end disagrees with the germline gene, perhaps due to a read error. The rearrangement joins TRBV11-2 to TRBJ1-3; no clear D. The CDR3 consists of 17 residues. Germline-derived CDR1 and CDR2 are SGHAT and FQNNGV. CDR3 sequence (DNA): TGTGCCAGCAGCTTTCCCCCGGGGTTTGGCTCTGGAAGCACCATATATTTT. Translating gives CASSFPPGFGSGSTIYF. Together with reference TRBV11-2 and TRBJ1-3, the CDR3 gives the full variable domain: EAGVAQSPRYKIIEKRQSVAFWCNPISGHATLYWYQQILGQGPKLLIQFQNNGVVDDSQLPKDRFSAERLKGVDSTLKIQPAKLEDSAVYLCASSFPPGFGSGSTIYFGEGSWLTVV.

The rearrangement joins TRBV4-3 to TRBJ2-1; 7 nucleotides align to TRBD2. CDR1 and CDR2 from the germline V gene are LGHNA and YSLEER. The CDR3 totals 19 residues. V was clipped by 1 base and J by 0 bases; unmatched bases: 12. The CDR3 coding sequence is TGCGCCAGCAGCCAAGCCCTAGCGGACGGGGGGAGCTCCTACAATGAGCAGTTCTTC. It encodes CASSQALADGGSSYNEQFF.

The V call is TRBV4-3, the J call TRBJ2-1; TRBD2 is a possible D gene (5 bases). Germline V gene lookup returns CDR1 LGHNA and CDR2 YSLEER. CDR3 length: 16 amino acids. V was clipped by 5 bases and J by 2 bases, with 16 bases between them. The CDR3 spells CASSSRVWAPYNEQFF. The CDR3 nucleotides read TGCGCCAGCAGCTCGCGGGTGTGGGCACCCTACAATGAGCAGTTCTTC.

This clone was seen more than once but under ten times. This chain links TRBV30 with TRBJ2-1; 7 positions agree with TRBD1. This CDR3 has 13 residues. With 0 bases clipped from V and 9 bases from J, the junction kept 5 bases outside the gene matches. Germline V gene sequence: CDR1 GTSNPN, CDR2 SVGIG (reference sequence). This chain's CDR3 is CAWSVHRGSEQFF. CDR3 DNA: TGTGCCTGGAGTGTACACAGGGGCAGTGAGCAGTTCTTC.

The chain recombines TRBV7-9 with TRBJ2-1; 11 nucleotides align to TRBD2. The trim removed 1 base at V and 4 bases at J, leaving 6 bases unmatched. Germline CDR1 reads SEHNR; CDR2 reads FQNEAQ (reference sequence). The CDR3 extends over 17 amino acids. The CDR3 sequence is CASSLDWGTSGYNEQFF. CDR3 sequence (DNA): TGTGCCAGCAGCTTAGATTGGGGGACTAGCGGTTACAATGAGCAGTTCTTC.

The CDR3: CSVRTGIDEQYF. The CDR3 DNA reads as TGCAGCGTCAGGACGGGGATCGACGAGCAGTACTTC. This rearrangement joins TRBV29-1 to TRBJ2-7, with D possibly being TRBD2 (5 bases). CDR3 length: 12 amino acids. Germline values: CDR1 SQVTM, CDR2 ANQGSEA. V lost 6 bases and J lost 5, with 14 bases in between.

The chain joins TRBV18 to TRBJ2-7; 8 positions match TRBD2. V was clipped by 1 base and J by 3 bases; unmatched bases: 11. The CDR3 spans 17 residues. From germline, CDR1 is KGHSH and CDR2 LQKENI. CDR3 nucleotide sequence: TGTGCCAGCTCACCACTATTTACTAGCGGAGAGCTCTACGAGCAGTACTTC. It specifies CASSPLFTSGELYEQYF. The full variable domain, with the rest looked up from reference TRBV18 and TRBJ2-7, is NAGVMQNPRHLVRRRGQEARLRCSPMKGHSHVYWYRQLPEEGLKFMVYLQKENIIDESGMPKERFSAEFPKEGPSILRIQQVVRGDSAAYFCASSPLFTSGELYEQYFGPGTRLTVT.

J is TRBJ2-5 and V is TRBV5-1; the D gene is possibly TRBD2 (7 bases). Germline-derived CDR1 and CDR2 are SGHRS and YFSETQ. The CDR3 runs 14 residues. Trimming pared 4 bases from V and 4 bases from J, leaving 14 bases between. The CDR3 protein is CASSPGRGAETQYF. The DNA for the CDR3 is TGCGCCAGCAGCCCTGGGAGGGGGGCAGAGACCCAGTACTTC.

This sequence joins TRBV25-1 and TRBJ2-1; TRBD2 aligns across 9 bases. The CDR3 runs 16 residues. The ends lost 3 bases at V and 4 bases at J; junction bases unmatched: 7. CDR1 and CDR2 from the germline V gene are MGHDK and SYGVNS. The DNA of the CDR3 is TGTGCCAGCAGTGAGCTGGGACTAGCACCTTACAATGAGCAGTTCTTC. Translating gives CASSELGLAPYNEQFF.

V is TRBV28 and J is TRBJ1-3; TRBD1 matches 7 bases. The V gene's germline CDR1 is MDHEN and CDR2 SYDVKM. This CDR3 comprises 14 residues. The V segment lost 2 bases and the J segment 6 bases; nucleotides outside the gene matches: 4. DNA of the CDR3: TGTGCCAGCAGTTTACCCGGGACAGCAAACACCATATATTTT. It is translated as CASSLPGTANTIYF.

This clone was seen only once. This chain uses TRBV5-4 with TRBJ1-4, with D perhaps matching TRBD1 (5 bases). The CDR3 is 16 residues long. Trimming removed 4 bases at V and 8 bases at J, with 21 bases between. CDR1 is SGHNT, CDR2 YYREEE, per germline (reference sequence). Here the CDR3 DNA reads TGTGCCAGCAGCCGAGGCCCGGGCAGGGAGGGGGAAAAACTGTTTTTT. Its translation is CASSRGPGREGEKLFF. Filled out from reference TRBV5-4 and TRBJ1-4, the complete variable domain reads ETGVTQSPTHLIKTRGQQVTLRCSSQSGHNTVSWYQQALGQGPQFIFQYYREEENGRGNFPPRFSGLQFPNYSSELNVNALELDDSALYLCASSRGPGREGEKLFFGSGTQLSVL.

The chain employs TRBV27 and TRBJ2-7; possible D gene TRBD2, 6 bases. Trimming removed 4 bases from V and 2 bases from J, with 15 bases in between. This CDR3 spans 15 amino acids. Germline V gene sequence: CDR1 MNHEY, CDR2 SMNVEV (reference sequence). In nucleotides, the CDR3 is TGTGCCAGCAGTTCGGCTAGCGTCACCGCCTACGAGCAGTACTTC. Its protein is CASSSASVTAYEQYF.

The chain joins TRBV28 to TRBJ2-2; TRBD1 is a possible D gene (5 bases). The V end was cut by 6 bases, the J end by 2 bases, with 19 bases between. Germline V gives CDR1 MDHEN, CDR2 SYDVKM. The CDR3 covers 17 residues. CDR3 nucleotides: TGTGCCAGCAGCAAAATAACAGGTTATCTTAACACCGGGGAGCTGTTTTTT. Protein sequence: CASSKITGYLNTGELFF.